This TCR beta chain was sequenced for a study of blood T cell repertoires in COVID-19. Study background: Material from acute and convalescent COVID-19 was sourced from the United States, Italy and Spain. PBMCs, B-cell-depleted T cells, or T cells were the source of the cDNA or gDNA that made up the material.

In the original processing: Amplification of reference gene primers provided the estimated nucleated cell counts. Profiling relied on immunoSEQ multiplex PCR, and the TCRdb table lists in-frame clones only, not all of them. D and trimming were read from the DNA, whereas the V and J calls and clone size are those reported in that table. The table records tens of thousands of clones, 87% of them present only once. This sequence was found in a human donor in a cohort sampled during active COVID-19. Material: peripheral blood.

CDR3 amino acids: CASSYSKTPGGKLFF. CDR3 nucleotides: TGTGCCAGCAGTTACTCGAAGACGCCAGGAGGAAAACTGTTTTTT. This chain links TRBV6-5 with TRBJ1-4; no clear D. Trimming removed 0 bases at V and 10 bases at J, with 15 bases between. The CDR3 runs 15 residues. CDR1 and CDR2 from the germline V gene are MNHEY and SVGAGI.